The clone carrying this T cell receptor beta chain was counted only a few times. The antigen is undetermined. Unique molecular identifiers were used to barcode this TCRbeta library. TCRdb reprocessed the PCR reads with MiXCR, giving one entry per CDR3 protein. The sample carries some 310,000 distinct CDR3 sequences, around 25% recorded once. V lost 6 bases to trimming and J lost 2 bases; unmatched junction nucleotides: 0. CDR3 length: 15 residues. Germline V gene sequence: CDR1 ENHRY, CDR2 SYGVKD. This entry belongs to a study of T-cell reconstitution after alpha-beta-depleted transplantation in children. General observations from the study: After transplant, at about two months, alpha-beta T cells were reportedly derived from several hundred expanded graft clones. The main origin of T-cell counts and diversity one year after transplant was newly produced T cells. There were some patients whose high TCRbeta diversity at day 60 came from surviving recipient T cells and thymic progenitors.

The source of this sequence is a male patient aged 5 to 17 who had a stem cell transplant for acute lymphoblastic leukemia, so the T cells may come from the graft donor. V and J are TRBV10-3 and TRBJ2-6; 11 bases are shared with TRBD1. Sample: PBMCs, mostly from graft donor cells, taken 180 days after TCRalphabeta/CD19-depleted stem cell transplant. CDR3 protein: CAIRDRGPGANVLTF. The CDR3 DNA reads TGTGCCATCAGGGACAGGGGGCCTGGGGCCAACGTCCTGACTTTC.